The source of this T cell receptor (beta chain) is a study of molecular identifiers for immune sequencing clone quantification. V dropped 1 base and J dropped 8 bases, with 19 bases sitting between them. The germline gives CDR1 SGHDN, CDR2 FVKESK. The CDR3 consists of 16 residues. Each CDR3 protein is one row after TCRdb ran MiXCR on the PCR reads. The data contain more than 450,000 distinct CDR3 sequences, about 25% of them singletons. This clonotype was obtained from a human donor in good health. Some libraries in this study had Jurkat cell RNA spiked in. Sequencing was performed on naive CD8+ T cells from blood, with Jurkat cell RNA spiked in. The sample's subset: FACS-sorted CD8+CD4-CCR7+CD45RA+ naive T cells. The chain recombines TRBV14 with TRBJ2-3, with no clear D. CDR3 DNA: TGTGCCAGCAGCCAAGGAACCATAGCCCGGGCCGGTACGCAGTATTTT. This sequence encodes CASSQGTIARAGTQYF.